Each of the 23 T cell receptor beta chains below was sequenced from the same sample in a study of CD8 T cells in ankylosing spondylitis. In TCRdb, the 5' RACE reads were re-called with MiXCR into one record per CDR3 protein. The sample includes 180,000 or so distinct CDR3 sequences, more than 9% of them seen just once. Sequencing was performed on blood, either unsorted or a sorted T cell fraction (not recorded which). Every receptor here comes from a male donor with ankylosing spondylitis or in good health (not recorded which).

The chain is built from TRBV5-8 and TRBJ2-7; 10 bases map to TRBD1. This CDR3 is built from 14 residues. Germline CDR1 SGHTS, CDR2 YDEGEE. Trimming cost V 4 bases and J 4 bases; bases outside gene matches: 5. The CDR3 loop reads CASSRDRGKYEQYF. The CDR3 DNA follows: TGTGCCAGCAGCCGGGACAGGGGTAAATACGAGCAGTACTTC.

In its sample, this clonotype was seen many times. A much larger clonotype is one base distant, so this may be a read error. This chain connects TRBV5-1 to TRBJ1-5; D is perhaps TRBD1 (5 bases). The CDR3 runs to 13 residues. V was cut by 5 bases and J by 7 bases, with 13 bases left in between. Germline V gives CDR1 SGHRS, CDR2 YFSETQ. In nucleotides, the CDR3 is TGCGCCAGCAGGAGAAGTAGGGACCAGCCCCAGCATTTT. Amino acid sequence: CASRRSRDQPQHF.

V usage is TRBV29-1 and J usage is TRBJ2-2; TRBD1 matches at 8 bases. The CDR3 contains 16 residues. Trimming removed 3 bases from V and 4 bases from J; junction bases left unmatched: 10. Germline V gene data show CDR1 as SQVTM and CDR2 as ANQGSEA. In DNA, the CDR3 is TGCAGCGTTGACCGAGGCCAGGGGGCGGGCACCGGGGAGCTGTTTTTT. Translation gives CSVDRGQGAGTGELFF.

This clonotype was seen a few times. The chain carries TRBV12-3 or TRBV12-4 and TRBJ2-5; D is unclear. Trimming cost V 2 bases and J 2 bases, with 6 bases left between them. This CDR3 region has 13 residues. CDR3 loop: CASSLHRQETQYF. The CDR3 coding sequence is TGTGCCAGCAGTTTACACAGACAAGAGACCCAGTACTTC.

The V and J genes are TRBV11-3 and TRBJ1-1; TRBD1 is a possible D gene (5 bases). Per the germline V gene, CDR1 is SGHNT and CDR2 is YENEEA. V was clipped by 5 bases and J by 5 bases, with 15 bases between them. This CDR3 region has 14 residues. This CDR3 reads CASSRRGGGTEAFF. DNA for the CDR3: TGTGCCAGCAGCCGAAGGGGCGGGGGGACTGAAGCTTTCTTT.

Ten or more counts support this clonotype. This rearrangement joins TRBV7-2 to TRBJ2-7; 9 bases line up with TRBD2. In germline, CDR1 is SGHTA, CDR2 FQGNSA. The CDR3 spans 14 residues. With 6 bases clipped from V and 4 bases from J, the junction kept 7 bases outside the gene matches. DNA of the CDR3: TGTGCCAGCAGTCGGCTAGCGGGACCTTACGAGCAGTACTTC. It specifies CASSRLAGPYEQYF.

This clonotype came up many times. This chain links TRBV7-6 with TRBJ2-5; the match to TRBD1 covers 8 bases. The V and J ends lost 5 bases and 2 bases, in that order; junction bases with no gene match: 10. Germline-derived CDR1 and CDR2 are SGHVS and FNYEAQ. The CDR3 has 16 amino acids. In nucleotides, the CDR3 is TGTGCCAGCAGCCCATTCTTCGGGACAGGACAAGAGACCCAGTACTTC. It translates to CASSPFFGTGQETQYF.

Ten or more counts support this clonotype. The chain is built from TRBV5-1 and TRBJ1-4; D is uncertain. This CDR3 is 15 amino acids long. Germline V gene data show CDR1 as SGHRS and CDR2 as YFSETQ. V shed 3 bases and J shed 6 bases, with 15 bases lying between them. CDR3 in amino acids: CASSSGRVLDEKLFF. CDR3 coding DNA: TGCGCCAGCAGCTCTGGAAGGGTGCTGGATGAAAAACTGTTTTTT.

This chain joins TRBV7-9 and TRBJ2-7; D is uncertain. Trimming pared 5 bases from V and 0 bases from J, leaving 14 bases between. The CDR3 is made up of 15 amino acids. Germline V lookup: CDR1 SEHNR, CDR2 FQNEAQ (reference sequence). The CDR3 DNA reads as TGTGCCAGCAGCCAAGTCGCCAGCCTCTCCTACGAGCAGTACTTC. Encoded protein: CASSQVASLSYEQYF.

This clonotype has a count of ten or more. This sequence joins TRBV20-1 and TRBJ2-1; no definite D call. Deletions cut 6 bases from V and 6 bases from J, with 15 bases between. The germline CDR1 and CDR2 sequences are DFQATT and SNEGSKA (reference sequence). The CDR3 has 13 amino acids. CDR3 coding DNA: TGCAGTGCCCGCCCGGACCCTTTCAATGAGCAGTTCTTC. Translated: CSARPDPFNEQFF.

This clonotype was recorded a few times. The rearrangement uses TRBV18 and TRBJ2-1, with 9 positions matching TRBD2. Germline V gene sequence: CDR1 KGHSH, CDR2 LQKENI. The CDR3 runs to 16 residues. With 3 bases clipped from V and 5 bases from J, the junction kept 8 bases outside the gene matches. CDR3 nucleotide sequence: TGTGCCAGCTCACCCCCTAGCGGGATGGGTCACAATGAGCAGTTCTTC. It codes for CASSPPSGMGHNEQFF.

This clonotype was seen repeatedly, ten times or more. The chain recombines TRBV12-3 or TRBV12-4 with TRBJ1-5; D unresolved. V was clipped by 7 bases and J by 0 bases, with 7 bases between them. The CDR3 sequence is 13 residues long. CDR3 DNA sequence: TGTGCCAGCACCGAGTATAGCAATCAGCCCCAGCATTTT. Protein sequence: CASTEYSNQPQHF.

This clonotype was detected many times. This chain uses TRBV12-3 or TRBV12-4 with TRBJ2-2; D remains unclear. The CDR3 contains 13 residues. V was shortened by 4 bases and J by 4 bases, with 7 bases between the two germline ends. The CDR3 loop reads CASSSGATGELFF. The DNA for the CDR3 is TGTGCCAGCAGTTCCGGAGCCACCGGGGAGCTGTTTTTT.

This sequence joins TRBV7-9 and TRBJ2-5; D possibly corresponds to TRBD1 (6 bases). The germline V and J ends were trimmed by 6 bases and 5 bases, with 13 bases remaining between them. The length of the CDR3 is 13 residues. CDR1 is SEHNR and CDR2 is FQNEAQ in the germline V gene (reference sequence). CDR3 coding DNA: TGTGCCAGCAGGTCGGACAGAGGGGAGACCCAGTACTTC. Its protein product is CASRSDRGETQYF.

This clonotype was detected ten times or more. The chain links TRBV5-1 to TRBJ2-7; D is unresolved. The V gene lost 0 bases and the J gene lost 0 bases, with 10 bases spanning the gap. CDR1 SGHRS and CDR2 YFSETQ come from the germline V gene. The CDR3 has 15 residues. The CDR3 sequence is CASSLGVAASYEQYF. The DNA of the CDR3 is TGCGCCAGCAGCTTGGGAGTGGCGGCCTCCTACGAGCAGTACTTC.

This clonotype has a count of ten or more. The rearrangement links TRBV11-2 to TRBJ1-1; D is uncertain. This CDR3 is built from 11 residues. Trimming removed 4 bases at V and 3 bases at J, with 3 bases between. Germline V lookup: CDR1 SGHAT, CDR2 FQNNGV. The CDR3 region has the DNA TGTGCCAGCAGCTCCTACACTGAAGCTTTCTTT. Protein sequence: CASSSYTEAFF.

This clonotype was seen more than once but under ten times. The CDR3 coding sequence is TGTGCCAGCAGCTCGGCCGGCGGGAGGGTAGCAGATACGCAGTATTTT. It yields the protein CASSSAGGRVADTQYF. The J gene is TRBJ2-3, the V gene TRBV5-5; TRBD2 matches at 9 bases. CDR3 length: 16 amino acids. Germline V gives CDR1 SGHKS, CDR2 YYEKEE (reference sequence). V lost 3 bases, J lost 4 bases, and 9 bases stayed unmatched.

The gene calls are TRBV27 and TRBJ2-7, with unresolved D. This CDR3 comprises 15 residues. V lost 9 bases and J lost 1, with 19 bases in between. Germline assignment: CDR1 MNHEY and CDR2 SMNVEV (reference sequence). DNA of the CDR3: TGTGCCAGTGCAGACGGAGCCCTTGGGTCCTACGAGCAGTACTTC. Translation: CASADGALGSYEQYF.

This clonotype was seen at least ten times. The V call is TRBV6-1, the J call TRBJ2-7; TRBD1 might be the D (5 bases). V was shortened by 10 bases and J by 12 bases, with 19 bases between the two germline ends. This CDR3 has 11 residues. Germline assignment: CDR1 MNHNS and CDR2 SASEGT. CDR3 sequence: CATDSPEMLYF. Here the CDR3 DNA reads TGTGCCACCGACAGTCCTGAGATGTTGTACTTC.

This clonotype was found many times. The CDR3 reads CASSQGSRGDQPQHF. In DNA form, the CDR3 reads TGCGCCAGCAGCCAAGGGTCGAGGGGCGATCAGCCCCAGCATTTT. The chain uses TRBV4-3 and TRBJ1-5; tentative D call: TRBD1 (5 bases). The CDR3 runs 15 residues. Germline loops: CDR1 LGHNA, CDR2 YSLEER. V shed 1 base and J shed 5 bases, with 12 bases lying between them.

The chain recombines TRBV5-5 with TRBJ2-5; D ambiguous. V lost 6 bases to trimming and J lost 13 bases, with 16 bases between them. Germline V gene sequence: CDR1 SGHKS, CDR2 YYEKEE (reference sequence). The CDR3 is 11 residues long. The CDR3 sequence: CASNISYLPYF. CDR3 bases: TGTGCCAGCAACATATCTTACCTCCCGTACTTC.

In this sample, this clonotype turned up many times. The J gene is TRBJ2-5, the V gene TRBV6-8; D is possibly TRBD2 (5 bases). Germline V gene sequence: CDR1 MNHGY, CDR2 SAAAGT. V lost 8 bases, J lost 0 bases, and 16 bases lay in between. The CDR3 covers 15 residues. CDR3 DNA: TGTGCCAGCCTCCAGCGGAGATTATACCAAGAGACCCAGTACTTC. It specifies CASLQRRLYQETQYF.

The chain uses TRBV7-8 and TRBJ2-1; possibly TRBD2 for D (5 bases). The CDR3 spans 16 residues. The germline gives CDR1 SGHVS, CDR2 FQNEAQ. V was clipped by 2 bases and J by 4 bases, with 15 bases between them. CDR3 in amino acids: CASSLREPGFYNEQFF. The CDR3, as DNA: TGTGCCAGCAGCTTAAGGGAGCCCGGGTTTTACAATGAGCAGTTCTTC. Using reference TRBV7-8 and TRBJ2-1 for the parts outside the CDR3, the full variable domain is GAGVSQSPRYKVAKRGQDVALRCDPISGHVSLFWYQQALGQGPEFLTYFQNEAQLDKSGLPSDRFFAERPEGSVSTLKIQRTQQEDSAVYLCASSLREPGFYNEQFFGPGTRLTVL.